This T cell receptor beta chain was observed in a study of T cells in women clearing cervical HPV infection. Study as a whole: Donors had HPV16-related CIN3 or worse; 2 had invasive cancer.

Study outcomes and limitations: CIN3+ cases had significantly higher TCR repertoire richness than controls, but evenness did not differ.

CDR3 size: 14 residues. Trimming cost V 7 bases and J 0 bases; bases outside gene matches: 2. Comments on this clone: What it binds is not known. The CDR3 end is not reached by the read, which stops 3 residues before it; the germline J gene fills it in.

TCRdb's table, derived via immunoSEQ multiplex PCR, lists solely in-frame clones and lacks some. In all, the sample yields tens of thousands of clones. The material sequenced was blood buffy coat. This sequence joins TRBV12-3 or TRBV12-4 and TRBJ1-4; 7 bases are shared with TRBD1. The TCR comes from a woman aged 18 to 75 with a cervical HPV16 infection that either progressed to CIN3+ or cleared (not recorded which). Incomplete CDR3 DNA: TGTGCCAGCAACACAGGGGCAACTAATGAAAAA. As protein: CASNTGATNEK. Given in full, the CDR3 is CASNTGATNEKLFF.